Below, one T cell receptor (beta chain) is given with its context. Its antigen is unidentified. The data stem from a study of T-cell memory formation after mild COVID-19. Findings and limits, study-wide: Among contracting clones, CD4+ were mainly CM/EM and CD8+ enriched in EMRA.

Each CDR3 protein gets one entry after TCRdb re-called the 5' RACE reads with MiXCR. This sample has fewer than 250,000 distinct CDR3 sequences, with approximately 10% found just once. The V gene lost 4 bases and the J gene lost 3 bases, with 13 bases spanning the gap. CDR1 is SGHNT, CDR2 YYREEE, per germline (reference sequence). The CDR3 is 14 residues long. The TCR originated in a man aged 18 to 30 who had mild COVID-19 (a few samples of this study predate the infection). Cell type and time point are not known. Sequenced: PBMCs or a T cell subset sorted from them (not recorded which). The chain links TRBV5-4 to TRBJ2-5; the D gene is possibly TRBD2 (5 bases). Here the CDR3 reads CASSGGLDKETQYF. In DNA form, the CDR3 reads TGTGCCAGCAGCGGCGGACTTGATAAAGAGACCCAGTACTTC.